This T cell receptor (beta chain) was identified in a study of cytomegalovirus exposure and HLA in healthy donors. As for this clone: Its cognate antigen is unknown.

The CDR3 is 16 residues long. Trimming pared 2 bases from V and 4 bases from J, leaving 14 bases between. Germline V CDR1 and CDR2: SGHTA, FQGNSA. Whole-study findings and limits: Some V segments, TRBV6-2 and TRBV6-3 among them, were indistinguishable and were therefore excluded. Whilst most TCR sequences proved rare, a subset of public TCRs occurred across many donors. Investigators reported 150 to 200 TCR beta chains as tied to cytomegalovirus.

Researchers ran the PCR with 60 Vbeta and 13 Jbeta primers. Assay used: immunoSEQ multiplex PCR; TCRdb lists only in-frame clones, some missing. This sample carries around 160,000 clones, around 85% of them seen once, and the ten largest clones take roughly 2%. The TCR comes from a human donor in good health. J is TRBJ2-2 and V is TRBV7-2; tentative D call: TRBD2 (5 bases). The sample taken for sequencing was PBMCs. CDR3 in DNA: TGTGCCAGCAGCTTATTTAGCGCCCCATCCACCGGGGAGCTGTTTTTT. Its translation: CASSLFSAPSTGELFF.